This TCR beta chain was found in a study of T cell changes during pregnancy in multiple sclerosis. CDR3 length: 16 amino acids. V was shortened by 5 bases and J by 3 bases, with 19 bases between the two germline ends. CDR1 and CDR2 from the germline V gene are SEHNR and FQNEAQ (reference sequence). Only in-frame clones appear in the TCRdb table, and some are missing; sequencing was by immunoSEQ multiplex PCR. Here the sample spans around 26,000 clones, approximately 90% being singletons. The clonotype was recovered from a female donor in good health, enrolled as a control in a pregnancy study. This chain connects TRBV7-9 to TRBJ1-2; D gene unclear. Specimen: CD4+ T cells from peripheral blood mononuclear cells, collected in the first trimester of pregnancy. This CDR3 is CASSPVGGLQDYGYTF. The CDR3 DNA sequence: TGTGCCAGCAGCCCGGTGGGTGGTCTGCAGGACTATGGCTACACCTTC.